This T cell receptor beta chain was documented in a study of cytomegalovirus exposure and HLA in healthy donors. Study-level points and caveats: The classifier reportedly diagnosed cytomegalovirus status with high sensitivity and specificity.

Details on this clone: Its antigen is as yet unknown.

CDR1 is SGHRS, CDR2 YFSETQ, per germline. The CDR3 is 13 amino acids. Trimming removed 2 bases from V and 3 bases from J, with 8 bases in between. Primers included in the PCR were 60 Vbeta and 13 Jbeta primers. The repertoire was sequenced with immunoSEQ multiplex PCR; TCRdb's copy has only in-frame clones and lacks some. The sample has some 100,000 clones, around 73% seen once. The chain joins TRBV5-1 to TRBJ2-5, with D tentatively TRBD1 (5 bases). The sequence derives from a man aged 40-49 years in good health and CMV-seronegative. The sequencing sample was made of PBMCs. The CDR3 DNA reads TGCGCCAGCAGCTTAACAGGAGAAGAGACCCAGTACTTC. This gives the protein CASSLTGEETQYF.